This entry describes one T cell receptor beta chain. The V end was cut by 3 bases, the J end by 10 bases, with 18 bases between. Germline-derived CDR1 and CDR2 are KGHSH and LQKENI. The CDR3 totals 15 residues. This record comes from a study of T cell responses to AZD1222 COVID-19 vaccine. Measured with immunoSEQ multiplex PCR; TCRdb has only the in-frame clones, and not every one. The sample consists of more than 100,000 clones, 90% of them appearing once. This receptor was taken from an adult in good health. V is TRBV18 and J is TRBJ1-4, with D maybe TRBD1 (6 bases). Here the sequenced sample was peripheral blood, taken on day 0 of AZD1222 vaccination. The DNA of the CDR3 is TGTGCCAGCTCACCTCCACGAGGCAGGGGAGGAAAACTGTTTTTT. Residues: CASSPPRGRGGKLFF.